This TCR beta chain comes out of a study of T-cell reconstitution after alpha-beta-depleted transplantation in children (dated by TCRdb to the mid-2010s). Background for the entire study: T-cell immune reconstitution after TCRalphabeta/CD19-depleted allogeneic hematopoietic cell transplantation in children was quantitatively tracked in the study by means of TCR repertoire profiling. What the authors observed across the whole study: Over the following months the frequencies of hyperexpanded clones went down, and after one year T-cell counts and TCRbeta diversity were mostly credited to newly produced T cells. The high TCRbeta diversity at day 60 in some patients was ascribed to recipient T cells and intrathymic progenitors that had survived conditioning. About two months after transplant, the apparently early recovery of alphabetaT-cell counts reportedly depended on just several hundred clones that had expanded rapidly and came from non-depleted graft cells.

Receptors were amplified or captured by PCR. Sequencing was performed on an Illumina HiSeq 2500. TCR library preparation used molecular barcoding, with unique molecular identifiers applied to normalize quantification of the TCRbeta repertoire. The raw public reads went through TCRdb reprocessing: fastp at Q25, MiXCR clone calling, in-frame beta chains kept. Records with the same CDR3 protein are collapsed into one entry carrying the most frequent genes and DNA. The sample data list 700,000 to 850,000 distinct CDR3 sequences, and roughly 16% of these were observed just once. The ten largest clonotypes hold roughly 4.8% of the sample. The sample's treatment or condition label, decoded: allogeneic hematopoietic cell transplantation with graft depleted of TCRalphabeta T cells and CD19 B cells. The children who served as transplant recipients had been given grafts of TCRalphabeta/CD19-depleted allogeneic hematopoietic cells.

V is reduced by 5 bases and J by 0 bases, leaving a spacing of 13 bases between them. CDR1 and CDR2 are read off the germline V gene (reference sequence) as LNHDA and SQIVND. From its cysteine to its phenylalanine, the CDR3 spans 16 amino acids. Only the CDR3 DNA stays, 48 bases, in frame from base 1. Of note for this clonotype: Its antigen remains undetermined. It has no much larger one-base neighbor in the sample; base qualities were not kept.

The input for sequencing was PBMCs, mostly from graft donor cells, taken 360 days after TCRalphabeta/CD19-depleted stem cell transplant. Rearrangement joined TRBV19 to TRBJ1-4, with no reliable assignment of the D segment. The receptor's source is a male patient between 5 and 17 years old who had a stem cell transplant for acute lymphoblastic leukemia, so the T cells may come from the graft donor. The nucleotide sequence reads as follows: TGTGCCAGTAGTCCCCGGACGGGTTCAACTAATGAAAAACTGTTTTTT. Its protein is CASSPRTGSTNEKLFF.